Listed below are T cell receptor beta chains from one sample, sequenced in a study of brain T cells in children with intractable seizures. Sequencing was performed with immunoSEQ multiplex PCR; in TCRdb, only in-frame clones are kept and a portion is missing. The table lists 62,000 or so clones, 90% to 97% of them singletons. Sequenced here: peripheral blood, sampled at surgery. The receptors here all came from a boy under two years old with focal cortical dysplasia and intractable seizures. Each CDR3 is given with its conserved first and last residue. D genes are given only for firm matches. Some rows have no size entry. The others give once, few or many, or a class for an expanded clone.

J gene | D gene | V gene | clone size | CDR3 protein | CDR3 DNA
TRBJ2-5 | TRBD2 | TRBV27 | . | CASSRGLAGGLSYQETQYF | TGTGCCAGCAGCAGAGGACTAGCGGGGGGCCTTTCGTACCAAGAGACCCAGTACTTC
TRBJ1-5 | . | TRBV18 | . | CASSPPEVRGWMPQHF | TGTGCCAGCTCACCACCGGAGGTGCGGGGATGGATGCCCCAGCATTTT
TRBJ2-5 | TRBD2 | TRBV11-3 | . | CARSAIPGTSGTQYF | TGTGCCAGAAGTGCGATACCCGGTACTAGCGGTACCCAGTACTTC
TRBJ2-1 | . | TRBV11-2 | once | CASSSSGLILDEQFF | TGTGCCAGCAGCTCCTCGGGGTTGATTTTAGATGAGCAGTTCTTC
TRBJ2-1 | . | TRBV6-1 | . | CASSDGLTSYNEQFF | TGTGCCAGCAGTGACGGACTTACGTCCTACAATGAGCAGTTCTTC
TRBJ2-3 | . | TRBV5-1 | . | CASSLDLPGDTQYF | TGCGCCAGCAGCCTGGACTTGCCGGGAGATACGCAGTATTTT
TRBJ1-5 | . | TRBV7-2 | . | CASSLAAGNNQPQHF | TGTGCCAGCAGCTTAGCAGCAGGGAACAATCAGCCCCAGCATTTT
TRBJ1-2 | TRBD1 | TRBV18 | . | CASSSTRDRGANYGYTF | TGTGCCAGCTCATCGACCCGGGACAGGGGCGCTAACTATGGCTACACCTTC
TRBJ1-2 | TRBD1 | TRBV12-3/TRBV12-4 | . | CASSKTGDYGYTF | TGTGCCAGCAGTAAGACAGGGGACTATGGCTACACCTTC
TRBJ2-6 | . | TRBV9 | . | CASSSGANVLTF | TGTGCCAGTTCGTCTGGGGCCAACGTCCTGACTTTC
TRBJ2-4 | . | TRBV5-6 | . | CASSSLKRLAKNIQYF | TGTGCCAGCAGCTCCTTAAAACGTCTAGCCAAAAACATTCAGTACTTC
TRBJ1-5 | TRBD1 | TRBV19 | once | CASSKQGDQPQHF | TGTGCCAGTAGTAAGCAGGGGGATCAGCCCCAGCATTTT
TRBJ1-1 | . | TRBV7-9 | . | CASSLAEQGYTEAFF | TGTGCCAGCAGCTTAGCCGAACAGGGCTACACTGAAGCTTTCTTT
TRBJ1-3 | . | TRBV3-1/TRBV3-2 | . | CASSQEGAGNTIYF | TGTGCCAGCAGCCAAGAAGGGGCAGGAAACACCATATATTTT
TRBJ2-7 | . | TRBV11-2 | . | CASSLDGSSRYF | TGTGCCAGCAGCTTAGATGGGTCTAGTCGGTACTTC
TRBJ2-3 | . | TRBV9 | . | CASSRASAYTDTQYF | TGTGCCAGCAGCCGAGCGAGCGCATACACAGATACGCAGTATTTT
TRBJ1-3 | . | TRBV7-2 | . | CASSLVQGFIGNTIYF | TGTGCCAGCAGCTTAGTCCAGGGGTTCATCGGAAACACCATATATTTT
TRBJ2-1 | . | TRBV7-2 | . | CASSSRGGSSYNEQFF | TGTGCCAGCAGCTCCCGAGGGGGGAGCTCCTACAATGAGCAGTTCTTC
TRBJ1-6 | . | TRBV19 | . | CASSIDWQLYSPLHF | TGTGCCAGTAGTATAGATTGGCAGCTATATTCACCCCTCCACTTT
TRBJ1-6 | TRBD1 | TRBV6-2/TRBV6-3 | . | CASSHRGGDSPLHF | TGTGCCAGCAGTCACAGGGGCGGGGATTCACCCCTCCACTTT
TRBJ2-7 | TRBD1 | TRBV24-1 | . | CATSNNRGTYEQYF | TGTGCCACCAGTAACAACAGGGGTACCTACGAGCAGTACTTC
TRBJ2-1 | . | TRBV11-2 | once | CASSLGRDEQFF | TGTGCCAGCAGCTTAGGTCGAGATGAGCAGTTCTTC
TRBJ1-5 | TRBD1 | TRBV27 | . | CASRQGASNQPQHF | TGTGCCAGCCGACAGGGGGCTAGCAATCAGCCCCAGCATTTT
TRBJ1-4 | TRBD1 | TRBV18 | . | CASSRGTGVTNEKLFF | TGTGCCAGCTCACGTGGAACAGGGGTGACTAATGAAAAACTGTTTTTT
TRBJ2-7 | TRBD1 | TRBV7-7 | . | CASSLGRPGQGAYEQYF | TGTGCCAGCAGCTTAGGGAGACCGGGACAGGGGGCTTACGAGCAGTACTTC
TRBJ1-1 | . | TRBV7-9 | . | CASSPSEDTEAFF | TGTGCCAGCAGCCCGAGTGAGGACACTGAAGCTTTCTTT
TRBJ1-5 | TRBD1 | TRBV7-2 | . | CASSFRTGRDQPQHF | TGTGCCAGCAGCTTTCGGACAGGGAGGGACCAGCCCCAGCATTTT
TRBJ1-6 | . | TRBV14 | . | CASSQTRNSPLHF | TGTGCCAGCAGCCAAACCAGGAATTCACCCCTCCACTTT
TRBJ1-2 | . | TRBV6-2/TRBV6-3 | once | CASSLKGGYTF | TGTGCCAGCAGCCTAAAGGGGGGCTACACCTTC
TRBJ2-7 | . | TRBV2 | . | CASSPRTGSSYEQYF | TGTGCCAGCAGTCCCCGAACCGGGTCTTCGTACGAGCAGTACTTC
TRBJ1-5 | TRBD1 | TRBV14 | . | CASSRSARLGRTGVNQPQHF | TGTGCCAGCAGCCGCTCGGCCAGACTAGGGCGGACAGGGGTCAATCAGCCCCAGCATTTT
TRBJ1-2 | . | TRBV6-2/TRBV6-3 | . | CASRPGQNGYTF | TGTGCCAGCAGGCCTGGACAGAATGGCTACACCTTC
TRBJ1-2 | . | TRBV7-2 | . | CASSTTQTGYGYTF | TGTGCCAGCAGTACAACCCAAACAGGTTATGGCTACACCTTC
TRBJ1-6 | . | TRBV4-1 | . | CASSQVGGSSYNSPLHF | TGCGCCAGCAGCCAAGTCGGAGGGAGCTCCTATAATTCACCCCTCCACTTT
TRBJ1-5 | . | TRBV28 | . | CASSFGLQGTHRNQPQHF | TGTGCCAGCAGTTTCGGACTACAGGGAACCCATAGGAATCAGCCCCAGCATTTT
TRBJ2-7 | TRBD2 | TRBV11-3 | . | CASSLGGGRAYEQYF | TGTGCCAGCAGCTTGGGCGGGGGGCGCGCCTACGAGCAGTACTTC
TRBJ2-6 | . | TRBV27 | . | CASSFSGANVLTF | TGTGCCAGCAGTTTCTCTGGGGCCAACGTCCTGACTTTC
TRBJ2-3 | . | TRBV5-1 | . | CASSLPGAGVDTQYF | TGCGCCAGCAGCCTCCCCGGAGCAGGGGTAGATACGCAGTATTTT
TRBJ1-2 | . | TRBV3-1/TRBV3-2 | once | CASSQPKPDSGAGYTF | TGTGCCAGCAGCCAACCGAAACCCGACAGCGGGGCGGGCTACACCTTC
TRBJ2-3 | TRBD2 | TRBV9 | . | CASSVRTSLSTDTQYF | TGTGCCAGCAGCGTTAGGACTAGCCTTAGCACAGATACGCAGTATTTT
TRBJ1-2 | . | TRBV4-2 | . | CASSQDGLGYGYTF | TGTGCCAGCAGCCAAGATGGGTTGGGGTATGGCTACACCTTC
TRBJ1-2 | TRBD1 | TRBV5-4 | once | CASSPKTGEQSSGYTF | TGTGCCAGCAGCCCCAAAACAGGGGAGCAAAGTAGTGGCTACACCTTC
TRBJ2-7 | TRBD1 | TRBV14 | . | CASSHHPEGDRLYEQYF | TGTGCCAGCAGCCACCACCCGGAGGGGGACAGGCTCTACGAGCAGTACTTC
TRBJ1-4 | . | TRBV6-5 | . | CASKPITNEKLFF | TGTGCCAGCAAGCCGATTACGAATGAAAAACTGTTTTTT
TRBJ1-1 | . | TRBV19 | . | CASSIALLNTEAFF | TGTGCCAGTAGTATCGCACTACTGAACACTGAAGCTTTCTTT
TRBJ2-7 | TRBD2 | TRBV5-6 | once | CASSFRLPGGESVEQYF | TGTGCCAGCAGCTTCCGCCTGCCGGGGGGAGAGTCGGTCGAGCAGTACTTC
TRBJ1-1 | TRBD1 | TRBV2 | . | CASSETDRVGEAFF | TGTGCCAGCAGTGAAACTGACAGGGTCGGCGAAGCTTTCTTT
TRBJ2-7 | . | TRBV19 | . | CASSMETGTYEQYF | TGTGCCAGTAGCATGGAGACAGGTACCTACGAGCAGTACTTC
TRBJ2-2 | . | TRBV9 | . | CASSGHTGELFF | TGTGCCAGCAGCGGACACACCGGGGAGCTGTTTTTT
TRBJ1-1 | . | TRBV7-9 | . | CASSLVANYMNTEAFF | TGTGCCAGCAGCTTGGTGGCTAACTACATGAACACTGAAGCTTTCTTT